These 3 T cell receptor beta chains were all obtained from the same sample, sequenced in a study of response to subunit inactivated influenza vaccine. TCRdb reprocessed the RT-PCR reads with MiXCR, giving one entry per CDR3 protein. In the table there are a few hundred thousand distinct CDR3 sequences, less than 15% of which are singletons. The specimen comprised PBMCs from blood, sampled 11 to 12 days after vaccination. These receptors were taken from a man in his fifties or sixties who received an inactivated influenza vaccine.

This clonotype was observed a few times. The genes are TRBV12-3 or TRBV12-4 and TRBJ1-3; weak D call: TRBD1 (6 bases). Trimming took off 4 bases at V and 0 bases at J, with 10 bases between the two ends. There are 15 residues in the CDR3. The CDR3 spells CASSSTGLSGNTIYF. CDR3 DNA sequence: TGTGCCAGCAGTTCCACAGGGCTCTCTGGAAACACCATATATTTT.

This clonotype has ten or more counts. One end of the junction varies from germline; a read error may be responsible. V usage is TRBV5-1 and J usage is TRBJ1-5, with 7 positions matching TRBD1. The CDR3 is made up of 14 amino acids. CDR1 and CDR2 (germline): SGHRS, YFSETQ. Here the CDR3 DNA reads TGTGCCAGCAGTTTAGGGGGCCGGGATCAGCCCCAGCATTTT. It yields the protein CASSLGGRDQPQHF.

The chain joins TRBV7-9 to TRBJ2-1; TRBD1 aligns across 8 bases. Germline-derived CDR1 and CDR2 are SEHNR and FQNEAQ (reference sequence). The V gene end was trimmed by 0 bases and the J gene end by 0 bases; junction bases not matched to a gene: 4. The CDR3 spans 17 residues. The CDR3 nucleotides read TGTGCCAGCAGCTTAGCTCGAGACAGGGGCTCCTACAATGAGCAGTTCTTC. Translation: CASSLARDRGSYNEQFF. Full variable domain (rest looked up from reference TRBV7-9 and TRBJ2-1): DTGVSQNPRHKITKRGQNVTFRCDPISEHNRLYWYRQTLGQGPEFLTYFQNEAQLEKSRLLSDRFSAERPKGSFSTLEIQRTEQGDSAMYLCASSLARDRGSYNEQFFGPGTRLTVL.